Listed below are T cell receptor beta chains from one sample, sequenced in a study of cytomegalovirus exposure and HLA in healthy donors. Using immunoSEQ multiplex PCR, the repertoire was profiled, and TCRdb retains in-frame clones only, with some absent. The sample carries some 98,000 clones, more than 85% recorded once. The sample taken for sequencing was PBMCs. These receptors were collected from a man aged 18 to 30 in good health and CMV-seropositive. The CDR3 runs from the conserved cysteine through the conserved F or W. D genes are given only for firm matches. Clone size is not always given. Where it is, it says once, few, many or a class for expanded clones.

TRBD2	TRBJ2-1	-	TRBV28	TGTGCCAGCAGTTCCCAGGCTAGCGGGAGACACTACAATGAGCAGTTCTTC	CASSSQASGRHYNEQFF
TRBD1	TRBJ2-7	-	TRBV7-2	TGTGCCAGCAGCTTTCCGGGACAGGGAGTCTACGAGCAGTACTTC	CASSFPGQGVYEQYF
TRBD2	TRBJ2-7	-	TRBV29-1	TGCAGCGTTGGGACTAGCAGCTACGAGCAGTACTTC	CSVGTSSYEQYF
-	TRBJ2-5	once	TRBV7-6	TGTGCCAGCAGCTTCGGACTATTAGAGACCCAGTACTTC	CASSFGLLETQYF
-	TRBJ1-1	-	TRBV13	TGTGCCAGCAGCACAGGACAGAACACTGAAGCTTTCTTT	CASSTGQNTEAFF
TRBD2	TRBJ2-7	-	TRBV7-9	TGTGCCAGCAGCTCAGGGGTCCCAAAGCGGGAGGGGGGCTACGAGCAGTACTTC	CASSSGVPKREGGYEQYF
TRBD2	TRBJ2-7	-	TRBV27	TGTGCCAGCAGTTTACTAGCGGGGAGCTCCTACGAGCAGTACTTC	CASSLLAGSSYEQYF
-	TRBJ2-3	-	TRBV6-5	TGTGCCAGCAACAAAGCTCAGGCAGAAACCGATACGCAGTATTTT	CASNKAQAETDTQYF
-	TRBJ1-3	-	TRBV19	TGTGCCAGTAGTTCCGATGCTTCCAGGGCGGGAAGAAACACCATATATTTT	CASSSDASRAGRNTIYF
-	TRBJ2-2	-	TRBV28	TGTGCCAGCAGGGACTCCCAACGGGCCGGGGAGCTGTTTTTT	CASRDSQRAGELFF
-	TRBJ2-2	few	TRBV19	TGTGCCAGTAGTATTGGGTTGGACAGATTCACCGGGGAGCTGTTTTTT	CASSIGLDRFTGELFF
-	TRBJ1-1	-	TRBV7-8	TGTGCCAGCAGCTTAACATGGACTGAAGCTTTCTTT	CASSLTWTEAFF
-	TRBJ1-2	medium-sized	TRBV14	TGTGCCAGCAGCCAAGACCCGATTGAGGGCTACACCTTC	CASSQDPIEGYTF
TRBD2	TRBJ2-1	-	TRBV7-9	TGTGCCAGCAGCTTAGAGCGGGGGGAAATGGGGGGAAACAATGAGCAGTTCTTC	CASSLERGEMGGNNEQFF
-	TRBJ1-6	-	TRBV19	TGTGCCAGTAGTCAGGAGGGGAATTCACCCCTCCACTTT	CASSQEGNSPLHF
TRBD1	TRBJ1-1	-	TRBV6-4	TGTGCCAGCAGGCAAACAGGGGATACTGAAGCTTTCTTT	CASRQTGDTEAFF
-	TRBJ2-6	-	TRBV5-6	TGTGCCAGCAGCATCCGTTCTGGGGCCAACGTCCTGACTTTC	CASSIRSGANVLTF
TRBD1	TRBJ1-1	-	TRBV11-1	TGTGCCAGCAGCCTGGGACAGCCGGGATCCACTGAAGCTTTCTTT	CASSLGQPGSTEAFF
TRBD1	TRBJ2-3	-	TRBV5-1	TGCGCCAGCAGCTTGGGGGGACAGGGAACAGATACGCAGTATTTT	CASSLGGQGTDTQYF
TRBD2	TRBJ2-3	-	TRBV19	TGTGCCAGTAGTACCTTACTAGCGGGGGGCACAGATACGCAGTATTTT	CASSTLLAGGTDTQYF
TRBD1	TRBJ1-4	-	TRBV5-4	TGTGCCAGCAGCGCGACAGGGGGCGCGGAAAAACTGTTTTTT	CASSATGGAEKLFF
TRBD2	TRBJ2-7	-	TRBV7-2	TGTGCCAGCGTCCGGGCTAGCGGATCCTACGAGCAGTACTTC	CASVRASGSYEQYF
TRBD2	TRBJ2-5	once	TRBV7-3	TGTGCCAGCAGCTTAAATGCTGGCGGGAGGGAGACCCAGTACTTC	CASSLNAGGRETQYF
-	TRBJ2-7	-	TRBV29-1	TGCAGCGTTGATTTTGGTCAGGGCCACGAGCAGTACTTC	CSVDFGQGHEQYF
TRBD1	TRBJ2-7	-	TRBV7-2	TGTGCCAGCAGCTTAGATACAGGGGTGGGCGAGCAGTACTTC	CASSLDTGVGEQYF
-	TRBJ2-7	-	TRBV5-6	TGTGCCAGCAGCCCACTCACAGGGATTTACGAGCAGTACTTC	CASSPLTGIYEQYF
-	TRBJ1-5	-	TRBV28	TGTGCCAGCAGTTTATACCCAGGGATCGGGCGCGATAGCAATCAGCCCCAGCATTTT	CASSLYPGIGRDSNQPQHF
TRBD2	TRBJ2-3	-	TRBV27	TGTGCCAGCACCCCCTGGAGTAGCGGGGGGGTAAGAGATACGCAGTATTTT	CASTPWSSGGVRDTQYF
TRBD1	TRBJ1-4	-	TRBV25-1	TGTGCCAGCAGTGAACCCGCCGGGACAGGGCGCGAAAAACTGTTTTTT	CASSEPAGTGREKLFF
TRBD1	TRBJ1-2	-	TRBV7-9	TGTGCCAGCAGCTTGGGGGAAGGACAGGGGAACTATGGCTACACCTTC	CASSLGEGQGNYGYTF